This T cell receptor (beta chain) comes out of a study of T-cell memory formation after mild COVID-19. Study-level findings and limits: A second wave expanding day 15 to 37 was CD4+-biased; contracting clones were balanced.

About this clonotype itself: Its antigen remains unknown.

5'RACE, which relied on constant-segment primers, yielded TCR alpha and TCR beta cDNA libraries carrying sample barcodes and UMIs. TCRdb re-analysed the 5' RACE reads in MiXCR, keeping a single row per CDR3 protein. This repertoire shows 150,000 to 200,000 distinct CDR3 sequences, approximately 15% found once; its top ten account for 11% to 15%. The TCR comes from an adult woman who had mild COVID-19 (a few samples of this study predate the infection). Cell type and time point are not known. The specimen was PBMCs or a T cell subset sorted from them (not recorded which).

The CDR3 is CASSGLAGGRETQYF. The DNA for the CDR3 is TGTGCCAGCAGTGGACTAGCGGGAGGGAGAGAGACCCAGTACTTC. The rearrangement joins TRBV12-3 or TRBV12-4 to TRBJ2-5; TRBD2 aligns across 15 bases. The length of the CDR3 is 15 residues. Trimming cost V 5 bases and J 4 bases; bases outside gene matches: 2.